This T cell receptor (beta chain) was identified during a study of CD8 T cells in ankylosing spondylitis. General study findings and limits: Disease-linked clones proved CD8+ and comparatively uncommon in peripheral blood. It appeared that ankylosing spondylitis blood was characterized by a TCR beta motif of eight highly homologous variants.

Library preparation for TCR beta used quantitative 5'-RACE with molecular barcodes. TCRdb fed the 5' RACE reads into MiXCR, producing one record per CDR3 protein. The sample yields 200,000 to 250,000 distinct CDR3 sequences, under 12% seen once. Germline V CDR1 and CDR2: SGHTA, FQGTGA. CDR3 size: 17 residues. The ends were cut back, 5 bases at V and 4 bases at J, with 22 bases in the middle. Only a few counts were recorded for this clonotype. Antigen: not known. The TCR was taken from a male donor with ankylosing spondylitis or in good health (not recorded which). The sample taken for sequencing was blood, either unsorted or a sorted T cell fraction (not recorded which). V gene TRBV7-3 combines with J gene TRBJ2-3; a weak D match, TRBD1 (6 bases). The chain's CDR3 is CASSHSNRDGGADTQYF. The CDR3 coding sequence is TGTGCCAGCAGCCATTCCAACAGGGACGGAGGCGCAGATACGCAGTATTTT.